The present TCR beta chain was sequenced within a study of blood T cell repertoires in COVID-19. Overall study context: COVID-19 samples, acute and convalescent, were from the United States, Italy and Spain. PBMCs, B-cell-depleted T cells, or T cells provided the cDNA or gDNA that made up the material.

Study processing details: Estimated nucleated cell counts came from reference gene primer amplification. Libraries were prepared by immunoSEQ multiplex PCR; TCRdb keeps only in-frame clonotypes and omits some of them. V, J and clone size reflect that table, while D and trimming were determined from the DNA. The table has 300,000 to 400,000 clones, about 86% seen once; the top ten hold 7% to 7.5%. Patients from Seattle were sampled longitudinally, starting during active infection. This CDR3 has 13 residues. CDR1 is SGHRS and CDR2 is YFSETQ in the germline V gene. The junction had 4 bases not matched to a gene; V was cut back by 4 bases and J by 6 bases.

The chain joins TRBV5-1 to TRBJ1-2; 9 nucleotides agree with TRBD1. The receptor was derived from a woman aged 55 to 70 with COVID-19, enrolled during active disease. Sequencing was carried out using peripheral blood. The CDR3 DNA reads as TGCGCCAGCAGCGTCCGGACAGGGGATGGCTACACCTTC. This encodes CASSVRTGDGYTF.